Presented here are 12 T cell receptor beta chains from one specimen sequenced in a study of blood T cells in healthy people across ages. A sample-barcoded 5' primer and a J-beta primer mix were used in a second PCR of about 6 to 12 cycles. Each CDR3 protein is one row after TCRdb ran MiXCR on the 5' RACE reads. Here the sample spans more than 1 million distinct CDR3 sequences, 45% being singletons. The sequenced material came from blood. The receptors were gathered from a woman in her sixties in good health.

This clonotype has more than one count but fewer than ten. V usage is TRBV12-3 or TRBV12-4 and J usage is TRBJ1-1; tentatively, D is TRBD1 (6 bases). V lost 6 bases, J lost 0 bases, and 8 bases lay in between. This CDR3 has 13 residues. The CDR3 coding sequence is TGTGCCAGCAGCGGACAGCTGAACACTGAAGCTTTCTTT. Encoded protein: CASSGQLNTEAFF.

This chain joins TRBV20-1 and TRBJ1-1; D perhaps matches TRBD1 (5 bases). The CDR3 has 13 residues. Deletions cut 6 bases from V and 5 bases from J, with 16 bases between. Per the germline V gene, CDR1 is DFQATT and CDR2 is SNEGSKA (reference sequence). The CDR3: CSARTREGTEAFF. CDR3 coding DNA: TGCAGTGCGAGGACAAGGGAGGGAACTGAAGCTTTCTTT.

V and J are TRBV7-9 and TRBJ2-1, with 7 bases aligning to TRBD1. The trim removed 6 bases at V and 1 base at J, leaving 3 bases unmatched. Per germline, CDR1 SEHNR and CDR2 FQNEAQ (reference sequence). The CDR3 runs to 14 residues. CDR3 region: CASRSGQSYNEQFF. CDR3 nucleotides: TGTGCCAGCAGGTCGGGACAGTCCTACAATGAGCAGTTCTTC.

This clonotype was observed a few times. This rearrangement joins TRBV28 to TRBJ2-1; D is unclear. Germline CDR1 MDHEN, CDR2 SYDVKM. Between the trimmed V and J ends, which lost 10 bases and 2 bases, there was a span of 12 bases. The CDR3 totals 13 residues. The CDR3 DNA follows: TGTGCCACCGGAGCATCCGCCTACAATGAGCAGTTCTTC. It translates to CATGASAYNEQFF.

The chain has TRBV27 and TRBJ2-7; 9 bases agree with TRBD1. The CDR3 has 15 amino acids. V dropped 6 bases and J dropped 2; count of bases not matched to a gene: 8. CDR1 and CDR2 (germline): MNHEY, SMNVEV (reference sequence). The CDR3 nucleotides read TGTGCCAGCAGACCGCTGGACAGGGGTACCTACGAGCAGTACTTC. Protein product: CASRPLDRGTYEQYF.

The genes are TRBV6-5 and TRBJ2-1, with a possible D match to TRBD2 (5 bases). V was clipped by 5 bases and J by 8 bases, with 19 bases between them. The germline CDR1 and CDR2 sequences are MNHEY and SVGAGI. The CDR3 length is 15 residues. In DNA form, the CDR3 reads TGTGCCAGCAGTGAGAACCGGGAACTCCGCGATGAGCAGTTCTTC. It translates to CASSENRELRDEQFF.

The chain has TRBV28 and TRBJ2-5, with D possibly being TRBD1 or TRBD2 (6 bases each). Germline CDR1 MDHEN, CDR2 SYDVKM. With 11 bases removed from V and 3 bases from J, the gap between germline ends came to 13 bases. The CDR3 has 12 amino acids. This CDR3 is CAGGKGEETQYF. The CDR3 DNA reads as TGTGCCGGGGGGAAGGGGGAAGAGACCCAGTACTTC.

The chain recombines TRBV20-1 with TRBJ2-5; 11 bases are a match to TRBD2. The CDR3 consists of 15 residues. Germline loops: CDR1 DFQATT, CDR2 SNEGSKA (reference sequence). Trimming cost V 2 bases and J 1 base; bases outside gene matches: 3. The CDR3 DNA sequence: TGCAGTGCTAGAAAGGGACTAGCGGTCCAAGAGACCCAGTACTTC. Translated, it gives CSARKGLAVQETQYF.

The chain couples TRBV20-1 to TRBJ1-5; TRBD1 matches at 9 bases. Germline V gene data show CDR1 as DFQATT and CDR2 as SNEGSKA (reference sequence). The CDR3 runs 14 residues. V was pared by 4 bases and J by 4 bases, with 5 bases of the junction left unmatched. The CDR3 region has the DNA TGCAGTGCTACACAGGGGGCATCTAATCAGCCCCAGCATTTT. Translating it yields CSATQGASNQPQHF.

The chain has TRBV21-1 and TRBJ2-5. TRBV21-1 is classified as a pseudogene. This CDR3 has 13 residues. This chain's CDR3 is CASSKRTEETQYF. CDR3 nucleotides: TGTGCCAGCAGCAAAAGAACAGAAGAGACCCAGTACTTC.

This clonotype was observed a single time. The chain employs TRBV19 and TRBJ1-5; D is perhaps TRBD1 (6 bases). V was cut by 3 bases and J by 4 bases, with 13 bases left in between. The CDR3 is 15 residues long. Looked up from germline, CDR1 is LNHDA and CDR2 is SQIVND (reference sequence). The DNA of the CDR3 is TGTGCCAGTAGTATCTCGAACAGGGCTAATCAGCCCCAGCATTTT. Amino acid sequence: CASSISNRANQPQHF. The full variable domain, in which reference TRBV19 and TRBJ1-5 provide the parts outside the CDR3, is DGGITQSPKYLFRKEGQNVTLSCEQNLNHDAMYWYRQDPGQGLRLIYYSQIVNDFQKGDIAEGYSVSREKKESFPLTVTSAQKNPTAFYLCASSISNRANQPQHFGDGTRLSIL.

The rearrangement uses TRBV24-1 and TRBJ1-1; D call uncertain. CDR3 length: 14 residues. The germline V gene encodes CDR1 KGHDR and CDR2 SFDVKD. V was pared by 3 bases and J by 0 bases, with 7 bases between. The CDR3 sequence: CATSDPGLNTEAFF. The CDR3 DNA reads TGTGCCACCAGTGATCCCGGACTGAACACTGAAGCTTTCTTT.